This T cell receptor (beta chain) derives from a study of blood T cell repertoires in COVID-19. Measured with immunoSEQ multiplex PCR; TCRdb has only the in-frame clones, and not every one. The table includes under 300,000 clones, 88% detected once. Participants, roughly 18 to 90 years old, spanned approximately 25 US areas. Sequencing was performed on PBMCs or T cells enriched from blood (not recorded which). This sequence originates from a woman in her 50s who had recovered from COVID-19.

The DNA for the CDR3 is TGCACCAGCAGCCAGGAAGCACAGCTGAGGGAGTATAATTCACCCCTCCACTTT. Amino acids: CTSSQEAQLREYNSPLHF. The gene calls are TRBV1 and TRBJ1-6. TRBV1 is a documented pseudogene. The CDR3 sequence is 18 residues long.